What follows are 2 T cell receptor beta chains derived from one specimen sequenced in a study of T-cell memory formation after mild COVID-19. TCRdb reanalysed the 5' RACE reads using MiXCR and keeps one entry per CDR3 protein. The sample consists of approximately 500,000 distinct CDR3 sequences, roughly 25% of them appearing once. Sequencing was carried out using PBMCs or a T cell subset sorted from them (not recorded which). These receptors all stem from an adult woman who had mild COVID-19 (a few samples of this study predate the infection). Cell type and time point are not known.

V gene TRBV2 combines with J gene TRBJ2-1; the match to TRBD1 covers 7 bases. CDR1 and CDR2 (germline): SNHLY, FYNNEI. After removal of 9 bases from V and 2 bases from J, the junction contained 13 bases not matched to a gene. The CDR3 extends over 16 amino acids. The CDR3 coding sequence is TGTGCCAGGAAACTCCGGACAGGAGCCACCTACAATGAGCAGTTCTTC. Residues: CARKLRTGATYNEQFF.

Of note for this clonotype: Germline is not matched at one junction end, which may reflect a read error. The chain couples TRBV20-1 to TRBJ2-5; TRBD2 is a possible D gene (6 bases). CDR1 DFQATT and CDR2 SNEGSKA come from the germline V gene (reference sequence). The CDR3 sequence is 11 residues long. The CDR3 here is CSASQSGTRSF. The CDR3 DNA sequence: TGCAGTGCTTCCCAATCCGGGACTCGGTCCTTC.